This T cell receptor beta chain was observed in a study of blood T cell repertoires in COVID-19. How the authors handled the data: The authors estimated nucleated cell counts from reference gene primer amplification. Clones were sequenced by immunoSEQ multiplex PCR, and TCRdb holds only the in-frame ones, with some missing. V and J calls and clone size are as listed in that table; D and trimming were resolved from the DNA. There are 55,000 to 70,000 clones in the sample; over 75% occur only once, and just under 7.5% lies in the top ten. The sequenced sample consisted of peripheral blood. The receptor comes from a middle-aged man with COVID-19, enrolled during active disease.

The CDR3 region has the DNA TGTGCCAGCAGTTTGGGGCATGGCTACACCTTC. Its protein product is CASSLGHGYTF. This chain links TRBV12-3 or TRBV12-4 with TRBJ1-2, with a weak D call TRBD1 (5 bases). This CDR3 has 11 residues. Between the trimmed V and J ends, which lost 3 bases and 6 bases, there was a span of 5 bases.